These T cell receptor beta chains were read from a single sample in a study of identical twins. TCRdb reanalysed the 5' RACE reads using MiXCR and keeps one entry per CDR3 protein. The sample carries 250,000 to 300,000 distinct CDR3 sequences, roughly 9.7% recorded once. This same sample was also taken into another study, of yellow fever vaccine responses in identical twins.

The material sequenced was CD8+ T cells sorted from blood. These receptors all come from a young woman in good health. Both conserved end residues are part of each CDR3. The order of the fields is J gene, clone size, D gene, V gene, CDR3 protein, CDR3 DNA. The D gene is left open where the match is weak. Some rows have no size entry. The others give once, few or many, or a class for an expanded clone.

J: TRBJ2-7
size: many
D: .
V: TRBV2
CDR3: CASSESPRDSYEQYF
DNA: TGTGCCAGCAGTGAGTCGCCCAGAGATTCCTACGAGCAGTACTTC

J: TRBJ2-1
size: many
D: .
V: TRBV6-4
CDR3: CASSDGASSYNEQFF
DNA: TGTGCCAGCAGTGACGGTGCCAGCTCCTACAATGAGCAGTTCTTC

J: TRBJ2-4
size: .
D: .
V: TRBV20-1
CDR3: CSATQGELAKNIQYF
DNA: TGCAGTGCGACGCAGGGTGAGCTAGCCAAAAACATTCAGTACTTC

J: TRBJ1-4
size: few
D: .
V: TRBV30
CDR3: CAWRDRGGQINEKLFF
DNA: TGTGCCTGGAGAGACAGAGGGGGACAAATTAATGAAAAACTGTTTTTT

J: TRBJ2-7
size: many
D: .
V: TRBV20-1
CDR3: CSARDPPRDSGAYEQYF
DNA: TGCAGTGCTAGAGATCCCCCCCGGGACTCGGGGGCTTACGAGCAGTACTTC

J: TRBJ1-1
size: many
D: .
V: TRBV10-2
CDR3: CASSGGFMNTEAFF
DNA: TGCGCCAGCAGTGGTGGGTTCATGAACACTGAAGCTTTCTTT

J: TRBJ2-6
size: few
D: .
V: TRBV19
CDR3: CASSGDGLSGANVLTF
DNA: TGTGCCAGTAGCGGGGACGGTCTCTCTGGGGCCAACGTCCTGACTTTC

J: TRBJ2-3
size: many
D: .
V: TRBV12-3/TRBV12-4
CDR3: CASRSTTDTQYF
DNA: TGTGCCAGCAGGTCAACCACAGATACGCAGTATTTT

J: TRBJ2-7
size: many
D: .
V: TRBV28
CDR3: CATREGSYEQYF
DNA: TGTGCCACCCGAGAGGGATCCTACGAGCAGTACTTC

J: TRBJ2-6
size: few
D: .
V: TRBV4-1
CDR3: CASSQESALDYPTFSGANVLTF
DNA: TGCGCCAGCAGCCAAGAAAGCGCTCTAGACTATCCGACCTTTTCTGGGGCCAACGTCCTGACTTTC

J: TRBJ2-3
size: many
D: .
V: TRBV29-1
CDR3: CSVYMVDMDTQYF
DNA: TGCAGCGTGTACATGGTGGATATGGATACGCAGTATTTT

J: TRBJ2-7
size: .
D: TRBD2
V: TRBV7-6
CDR3: CASSPTSGRHEQYF
DNA: TGTGCCAGCAGCCCTACTAGCGGGAGGCACGAGCAGTACTTC

J: TRBJ2-3
size: .
D: .
V: TRBV28
CDR3: CAISPPREESTDTQYF
DNA: TGTGCCATCAGTCCCCCCAGGGAAGAGAGCACAGATACGCAGTATTTT

J: TRBJ2-5
size: few
D: .
V: TRBV5-1
CDR3: CASSHELEETQYF
DNA: TGCGCCAGCAGCCATGAGCTAGAAGAGACCCAGTACTTC

J: TRBJ2-5
size: .
D: TRBD2
V: TRBV7-3
CDR3: CASSTIGGGETQYF
DNA: TGTGCCAGCAGCACAATTGGCGGGGGAGAGACCCAGTACTTC

J: TRBJ1-2
size: few
D: .
V: TRBV29-1
CDR3: CSVEGQDSRGYTF
DNA: TGCAGCGTTGAAGGACAGGACTCACGCGGCTACACCTTC

J: TRBJ2-7
size: .
D: TRBD1
V: TRBV29-1
CDR3: CSVDTGASYEQYF
DNA: TGCAGCGTTGATACAGGGGCTTCCTACGAGCAGTACTTC

J: TRBJ2-5
size: many
D: .
V: TRBV6-6
CDR3: CASSRSEETQYF
DNA: TGTGCCAGCAGCCGTTCCGAAGAGACCCAGTACTTC

J: TRBJ2-7
size: .
D: .
V: TRBV7-9
CDR3: CAIDDGEGAYEQYF
DNA: TGTGCCATCGACGACGGTGAGGGAGCCTACGAGCAGTACTTC

J: TRBJ2-3
size: .
D: TRBD2
V: TRBV6-2/TRBV6-3
CDR3: CASSFSLADKREGPSTDTQYF
DNA: TGTGCCAGCAGTTTCTCTCTGGCGGATAAGCGGGAGGGCCCTTCCACAGATACGCAGTATTTT

J: TRBJ2-5
size: once
D: TRBD2
V: TRBV4-2
CDR3: CASSQDSGTSETQYF
DNA: TGTGCCAGCAGCCAAGATTCCGGGACTAGCGAGACCCAGTACTTC

J: TRBJ2-7
size: .
D: TRBD1
V: TRBV20-1
CDR3: CSARDPTGSSYEQYF
DNA: TGCAGTGCTAGAGACCCGACAGGGAGCTCCTACGAGCAGTACTTC

J: TRBJ2-3
size: .
D: TRBD2
V: TRBV29-1
CDR3: CSVLTSGGTDTQYF
DNA: TGCAGCGTTCTGACTAGCGGGGGCACAGATACGCAGTATTTT

J: TRBJ2-1
size: .
D: TRBD2
V: TRBV20-1
CDR3: CSARDSGRAVSYNEQFF
DNA: TGCAGTGCTAGAGATAGCGGGAGGGCCGTCTCCTACAATGAGCAGTTCTTC

J: TRBJ2-1
size: .
D: .
V: TRBV7-9
CDR3: CASSSYLTSFEQFF
DNA: TGTGCCAGCAGCTCCTACCTTACTAGCTTTGAGCAGTTCTTC

J: TRBJ2-7
size: few
D: .
V: TRBV19
CDR3: CASSWRPYTYEQYF
DNA: TGTGCCAGTAGTTGGCGACCTTACACCTACGAGCAGTACTTC

J: TRBJ1-3
size: many
D: .
V: TRBV7-2
CDR3: CASSLAPGGNTIYF
DNA: TGTGCCAGCAGCTTAGCGCCTGGTGGAAACACCATATATTTT

J: TRBJ2-7
size: few
D: TRBD1
V: TRBV29-1
CDR3: CSVEDPRQGEAQYF
DNA: TGCAGCGTTGAAGACCCAAGACAGGGCGAGGCGCAGTACTTC

J: TRBJ2-6
size: many
D: .
V: TRBV4-3
CDR3: CASSQIIQDPDAAGANVLTF
DNA: TGCGCCAGCAGCCAAATAATTCAGGATCCTGATGCGGCTGGGGCCAACGTCCTGACTTTC

J: TRBJ2-7
size: .
D: TRBD1
V: TRBV7-6
CDR3: CASSLGQGESYYEQYF
DNA: TGTGCCAGCAGCTTAGGACAGGGAGAGAGCTACTACGAGCAGTACTTC

J: TRBJ2-2
size: few
D: TRBD2
V: TRBV4-3
CDR3: CASSQDPSGSGELFF
DNA: TGCGCCAGCAGCCAAGATCCTAGCGGGAGCGGGGAGCTGTTTTTT

J: TRBJ2-7
size: few
D: .
V: TRBV5-1
CDR3: CASSLLEEGPYEQYF
DNA: TGCGCCAGCAGCTTGTTGGAAGAGGGTCCCTACGAGCAGTACTTC

J: TRBJ2-1
size: .
D: TRBD2
V: TRBV28
CDR3: CASSSPFSGRVRDEQFF
DNA: TGTGCCAGCAGTTCACCTTTTAGCGGGAGGGTACGGGATGAGCAGTTCTTC

J: TRBJ2-1
size: many
D: TRBD2
V: TRBV4-2
CDR3: CASSGAIGREFIDEQFF
DNA: TGTGCCAGCAGCGGTGCCATTGGGCGGGAGTTTATCGATGAGCAGTTCTTC

J: TRBJ1-1
size: .
D: .
V: TRBV6-1
CDR3: CASTSRGSLNTEAFF
DNA: TGTGCCAGCACCTCGCGGGGCAGCCTGAACACTGAAGCTTTCTTT

J: TRBJ2-3
size: few
D: .
V: TRBV29-1
CDR3: CSVEERTLTDTQYF
DNA: TGCAGCGTTGAGGAGCGGACCCTCACAGATACGCAGTATTTT

J: TRBJ2-5
size: many
D: .
V: TRBV7-9
CDR3: CAATGNFQETQYF
DNA: TGTGCCGCGACGGGGAACTTCCAAGAGACCCAGTACTTC

J: TRBJ1-2
size: many
D: .
V: TRBV25-1
CDR3: CASSPTGIYGYTF
DNA: TGTGCCAGTTCCCCAACAGGGATCTATGGCTACACCTTC

J: TRBJ1-4
size: few
D: .
V: TRBV11-2
CDR3: CASRQFPGELFF
DNA: TGTGCCAGCAGACAATTTCCAGGGGAACTGTTTTTT

J: TRBJ2-7
size: few
D: TRBD1
V: TRBV3-1
CDR3: CASSQAFMDRDYEQYF
DNA: TGTGCCAGCAGCCAAGCGTTTATGGACAGGGACTACGAGCAGTACTTC

J: TRBJ2-2
size: .
D: .
V: TRBV4-3
CDR3: CASSQFSRDVVPGELFF
DNA: TGCGCCAGCAGCCAGTTTTCGCGAGATGTGGTCCCCGGGGAGCTGTTTTTT

J: TRBJ2-7
size: many
D: .
V: TRBV4-3
CDR3: CASSQGGGYEQYF
DNA: TGTGCCAGCAGCCAAGGGGGTGGGTACGAGCAGTACTTC

J: TRBJ2-1
size: .
D: TRBD2
V: TRBV11-2
CDR3: CASSPKALAGGQGYNEQFF
DNA: TGTGCCAGCAGTCCAAAGGCGCTAGCGGGGGGGCAGGGATACAATGAGCAGTTCTTC

J: TRBJ1-3
size: .
D: TRBD1
V: TRBV7-9
CDR3: CASSLKQGWSGNTIYF
DNA: TGTGCCAGCAGCCTGAAACAGGGGTGGTCTGGAAACACCATATATTTT

J: TRBJ2-1
size: .
D: .
V: TRBV7-2
CDR3: CASRYLLGVSYNEQFF
DNA: TGTGCCAGCAGGTATCTACTTGGGGTCTCCTACAATGAGCAGTTCTTC

J: TRBJ1-2
size: many
D: TRBD1
V: TRBV11-2
CDR3: CASSLQGAGYGYTF
DNA: TGTGCCAGCAGCCTTCAGGGGGCTGGGTATGGCTACACCTTC

J: TRBJ2-2
size: few
D: TRBD2
V: TRBV6-5
CDR3: CASSYTGLAVNTGELFF
DNA: TGTGCCAGCAGTTACACCGGACTAGCGGTTAACACCGGGGAGCTGTTTTTT

J: TRBJ1-6
size: few
D: TRBD1
V: TRBV6-5
CDR3: CASSYGTGSYNSPLHF
DNA: TGTGCCAGCAGTTATGGGACAGGCTCCTATAATTCACCCCTCCACTTT

J: TRBJ1-2
size: few
D: TRBD1
V: TRBV4-3
CDR3: CASSQDFGTGGEYGYTF
DNA: TGCGCCAGCAGCCAAGATTTCGGGACAGGGGGCGAGTATGGCTACACCTTC

J: TRBJ2-7
size: .
D: TRBD1
V: TRBV7-2
CDR3: CASSLADRVIYEQYF
DNA: TGTGCCAGCAGCTTAGCGGACAGGGTAATCTACGAGCAGTACTTC

J: TRBJ2-1
size: many
D: .
V: TRBV4-3
CDR3: CASSPFGDTSSYNEQFF
DNA: TGCGCCAGCAGCCCATTCGGGGACACGAGCTCCTACAATGAGCAGTTCTTC

J: TRBJ2-1
size: many
D: TRBD1
V: TRBV7-2
CDR3: CASSIYRGDNEQFF
DNA: TGTGCCAGCAGCATCTACAGGGGGGATAATGAGCAGTTCTTC

J: TRBJ2-1
size: many
D: .
V: TRBV6-1
CDR3: CASGQTTYNEQFF
DNA: TGTGCCAGCGGGCAGACAACCTACAATGAGCAGTTCTTC

J: TRBJ1-5
size: few
D: .
V: TRBV28
CDR3: CASSFEGWHNQPQHF
DNA: TGTGCCAGCAGTTTTGAGGGGTGGCACAATCAGCCCCAGCATTTT

J: TRBJ2-1
size: .
D: TRBD2
V: TRBV6-1
CDR3: CASSELWGGSTYNEQFF
DNA: TGTGCCAGCAGTGAACTATGGGGGGGGAGTACCTACAATGAGCAGTTCTTC

J: TRBJ1-5
size: many
D: TRBD1
V: TRBV9
CDR3: CASSVEAGGNNQPQHF
DNA: TGTGCCAGCAGCGTAGAGGCAGGGGGCAACAATCAGCCCCAGCATTTT

J: TRBJ2-7
size: few
D: .
V: TRBV19
CDR3: CAAGTSIEQYF
DNA: TGTGCCGCGGGAACCTCCATCGAGCAGTACTTC

J: TRBJ1-1
size: many
D: TRBD1
V: TRBV5-1
CDR3: CASSPPDRETEAFF
DNA: TGCGCCAGCAGCCCTCCCGACAGGGAGACTGAAGCTTTCTTT

J: TRBJ2-3
size: few
D: .
V: TRBV28
CDR3: CASSLWLGLDTQYF
DNA: TGTGCCAGCAGTTTATGGCTTGGGTTGGATACGCAGTATTTT

J: TRBJ2-7
size: .
D: TRBD1
V: TRBV20-1
CDR3: CSARVPGQDYEQYF
DNA: TGCAGTGCTAGAGTACCGGGACAGGACTACGAGCAGTACTTC